Here is one T cell receptor beta chain with its context. Its target is not known. For each subset, genomic DNA was distributed in equal portions over several immunoSEQ plates. This table comes from immunoSEQ multiplex PCR, and its TCRdb copy is limited to in-frame clones, with some not included. This table has some 1.5 million clones, 95% to 99% appearing once. It was into CD45RA+ naive and CD45RA-negative memory subsets that the CD4+ cells were split. The CDR3 length is 16 residues. The germline V gene encodes CDR1 MDHEN and CDR2 SYDVKM. V lost 3 bases and J lost 7; bases outside the gene matches: 12. The data were obtained in a study of shared clonotypes between healthy human individuals. Regarding the study as a whole: Relative to their counterparts shared across all four donors, non-shared clonotypes exhibited diminished generation probabilities.

This receptor was taken from a man aged 25 to 40 in good health. The chain joins TRBV28 to TRBJ2-5; TRBD2 agrees at 9 bases. Sequencing used naive CD4+ T cells sorted from blood. Specified subset: CD45RA+ positively selected. CDR3 amino acids: CASSFRQAGGGGTQYF. The CDR3 DNA follows: TGTGCCAGCAGTTTTAGGCAAGCGGGAGGTGGGGGGACCCAGTACTTC.